The entry that follows covers one TCR beta chain sequence. What it recognizes is unknown. Sequencing of the DNA from cultured CD4+ T cells was carried out with the Oncomine TCR Beta short-read assay. TCRdb re-called the PCR reads with MiXCR, one entry per CDR3 protein. In the table there are 11,000 or so distinct CDR3 sequences, 40% to 55% of which are singletons. This sample was included in a study of vaccination and CD4 T cells after COVID-19. Study as a whole: Overlapping peptides covering the spike proteins of SARS-CoV-2, HCoV-NL63, HCoV-OC43 and HCoV-229E were added to stimulate cells.

This sample's treatment: 10-day PBMC culture with coronavirus spike peptide pools or control peptides (ViraFEST assay). The CDR3 length is 15 residues. The V end was cut by 0 bases, the J end by 7 bases, with 15 bases between. Per germline, CDR1 LGHNA and CDR2 YSLEER. The sequence derives from a human donor who had recovered from COVID-19. The sample taken for sequencing was CD4+ T cells from blood, cultured in vitro. This rearrangement joins TRBV4-3 to TRBJ2-5; TRBD1 or TRBD2 may be the D gene (6 bases each). CDR3 sequence: CASSQDGGTGATQYF. CDR3 nucleotides: TGCGCCAGCAGCCAAGACGGGGGCACGGGAGCGACCCAGTACTTC.